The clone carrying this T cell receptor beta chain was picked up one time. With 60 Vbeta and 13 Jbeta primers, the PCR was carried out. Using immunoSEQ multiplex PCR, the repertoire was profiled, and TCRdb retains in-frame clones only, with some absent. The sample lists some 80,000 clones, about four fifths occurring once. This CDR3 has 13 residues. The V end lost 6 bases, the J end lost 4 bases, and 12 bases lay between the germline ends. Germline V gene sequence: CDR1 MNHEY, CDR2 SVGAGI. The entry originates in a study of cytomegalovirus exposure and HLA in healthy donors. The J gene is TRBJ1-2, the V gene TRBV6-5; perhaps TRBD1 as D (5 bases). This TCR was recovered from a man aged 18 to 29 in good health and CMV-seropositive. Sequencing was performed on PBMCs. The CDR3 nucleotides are TGTGCCAGCAGCCTGGGACTGATCTATGGCTACACCTTC. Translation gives CASSLGLIYGYTF.